This T cell receptor (beta chain) was sequenced during a study of early stage breast cancer tumors. As for this clone: The antigen is unknown.

Trimming took off 7 bases at V and 1 base at J, with 9 bases between the two ends. Germline lookup yields CDR1 SQVTM and CDR2 ANQGSEA. The CDR3 runs to 12 residues. Each sample had two DNA replicates, around 0.53 ug blood or roughly 1.4 ug tissue. Repertoires were generated with immunoSEQ multiplex PCR, while TCRdb's copy carries only in-frame clones and drops some. Altogether tens of thousands of clones are present, about 80% being singletons, with the ten largest covering 1.1% to 1.5%. Study observations and caveats: Commonly generated sequences made up most enriched TCRB sequences shared between patients.

The sequence was collected from a person aged 45 to 59 with breast cancer. The rearrangement joins TRBV29-1 to TRBJ2-3, with D unclear. Sequencing was performed on blood. The CDR3 region is CSARPGTDTQYF. The CDR3 nucleotides are TGCAGCGCCCGGCCGGGCACAGATACGCAGTATTTT.